This entry describes one T cell receptor beta chain. Authors' methods: By means of reference gene primer amplification, nucleated cell counts were estimated. TCRdb's table, derived via immunoSEQ multiplex PCR, lists solely in-frame clones and lacks some. V and J calls and clone size are given by that table; D and trimming were obtained from the DNA. Seen here are 55,000 to 75,000 clones, about four fifths observed once, and the top ten hold about 6.7%. The data stem from a study of blood T cell repertoires in COVID-19. The wider study: Sites in the United States, Italy and Spain provided acute and convalescent COVID-19 samples. From T cells, B-cell-depleted T cells, or PBMCs came the material, which was cDNA or gDNA.

From germline, CDR1 is LGHDT and CDR2 YNNKEL (reference sequence). Trimming left V 3 bases short and J 4 bases short, with 10 bases between. The CDR3 covers 13 residues. The chain employs TRBV3-1 (or the pseudogene TRBV3-2) and TRBJ2-7; weak D call: TRBD1 (6 bases). Sequencing input: peripheral blood. This receptor was obtained from a human donor in a cohort sampled during active COVID-19. In DNA, the CDR3 is TGTGCCAGCAGCCAGTCACAGGGTTACGAGCAGTACTTC. Protein: CASSQSQGYEQYF.